This is a list of T cell receptor beta chains from one sample in a study of blood T cell repertoires in COVID-19. Here immunoSEQ multiplex PCR was the method, and the copy in TCRdb shows in-frame clones only, minus some. The sample lists roughly 25,000 clones; about four fifths were seen once. The sequenced sample was peripheral blood. Source of these receptors: a man between 65 and 85 years old with acute or convalescent COVID-19. Both conserved end residues are part of each CDR3. D genes are given only for firm matches. The size of a clone is reported for some rows only, either as once, few or many, or as a class for expanded clones.

j_call: TRBJ2-3
clone_size: -
d_call: -
cdr3_length: 16
v_call: TRBV7-9
cdr3_nt: TGTGCCAGCACCAAGGAGGGGCGGGGTGGCACAGATACGCAGTATTTT
cdr3_aa: CASTKEGRGGTDTQYF

j_call: TRBJ1-1
clone_size: -
d_call: -
cdr3_length: 15
v_call: TRBV6-6
cdr3_nt: TGTGCCAGCAGACCGACAGTGGGATGGAACACTGAAGCTTTCTTT
cdr3_aa: CASRPTVGWNTEAFF

j_call: TRBJ1-1
clone_size: -
d_call: TRBD1
cdr3_length: 13
v_call: TRBV6-5
cdr3_nt: TGTGCCAGCAGCGACAGGGGCGTGACTGAAGCTTTCTTT
cdr3_aa: CASSDRGVTEAFF

j_call: TRBJ1-6
clone_size: -
d_call: -
cdr3_length: 14
v_call: TRBV5-1
cdr3_nt: TGCGCCAGCAGCTTTGACAGGACCAATTCACCCCTCCACTTT
cdr3_aa: CASSFDRTNSPLHF

j_call: TRBJ1-4
clone_size: few
d_call: -
cdr3_length: 14
v_call: TRBV7-9
cdr3_nt: TGTGCCAGCAGCTTAGCGACAAATGGGGAAAAACTGTTTTTT
cdr3_aa: CASSLATNGEKLFF

j_call: TRBJ2-6
clone_size: -
d_call: -
cdr3_length: 15
v_call: TRBV5-4
cdr3_nt: TGTGCCAGCAGCTTAATAGGGGATGGGGCCAACGTCCTGACTTTC
cdr3_aa: CASSLIGDGANVLTF

j_call: TRBJ1-6
clone_size: -
d_call: -
cdr3_length: 11
v_call: TRBV7-9
cdr3_nt: TGTGCCAGCAGCTTATCAGGGTCTCTCCACTTT
cdr3_aa: CASSLSGSLHF

j_call: TRBJ1-1
clone_size: -
d_call: -
cdr3_length: 16
v_call: TRBV19
cdr3_nt: TGTGCCAGTAGTATGATCCCCGACATTTTGGGTACTGAAGCTTTCTTT
cdr3_aa: CASSMIPDILGTEAFF

j_call: TRBJ2-5
clone_size: -
d_call: -
cdr3_length: 15
v_call: TRBV7-8
cdr3_nt: TGTGCCAGCAGCTTTACCCAGGGCCTCAGGGAGACCCAGTACTTC
cdr3_aa: CASSFTQGLRETQYF

j_call: TRBJ1-6
clone_size: -
d_call: -
cdr3_length: 13
v_call: TRBV7-8
cdr3_nt: TGTGCCAGGAGGATGAGGGGGAATTCACCCCTCCACTTT
cdr3_aa: CARRMRGNSPLHF

j_call: TRBJ1-1
clone_size: -
d_call: -
cdr3_length: 13
v_call: TRBV6-1
cdr3_nt: TGTGCCAGCAGTGAACAGCGAGACACTGAAGCTTTCTTT
cdr3_aa: CASSEQRDTEAFF

j_call: TRBJ1-1
clone_size: -
d_call: TRBD1
cdr3_length: 14
v_call: TRBV2
cdr3_nt: TGTGCCAGCAGAGAGGACAGGGGATGGACTGAAGCTTTCTTT
cdr3_aa: CASREDRGWTEAFF

j_call: TRBJ2-1
clone_size: -
d_call: -
cdr3_length: 15
v_call: TRBV7-9
cdr3_nt: TGTGCCAGCAGCTTAGCGGGAGGACCCCACAATGAGCAGTTCTTC
cdr3_aa: CASSLAGGPHNEQFF

j_call: TRBJ2-3
clone_size: -
d_call: TRBD2
cdr3_length: 16
v_call: TRBV7-8
cdr3_nt: TGTGCCAGCAGCTTAGATACGGGGGGGGGTGCAGATACGCAGTATTTT
cdr3_aa: CASSLDTGGGADTQYF

j_call: TRBJ2-3
clone_size: -
d_call: -
cdr3_length: 16
v_call: TRBV29-1
cdr3_nt: TGCAGCGTTGAACCTTCCAAGGGGCGTTTCGCAGATACGCAGTATTTT
cdr3_aa: CSVEPSKGRFADTQYF

j_call: TRBJ1-2
clone_size: once
d_call: -
cdr3_length: 15
v_call: TRBV4-3
cdr3_nt: TGCGCCAGCAGCCAAGAGAGTACAACTAAACGAGGCTACACCTTC
cdr3_aa: CASSQESTTKRGYTF

j_call: TRBJ2-3
clone_size: -
d_call: -
cdr3_length: 11
v_call: TRBV20-1
cdr3_nt: TGCAGTGCTCTTCTCACAGATACGCAGTATTTT
cdr3_aa: CSALLTDTQYF

j_call: TRBJ1-1
clone_size: -
d_call: TRBD1
cdr3_length: 15
v_call: TRBV5-1
cdr3_nt: TGCGCCAGCAGCGATCAGGGACAGATGAACACTGAAGCTTTCTTT
cdr3_aa: CASSDQGQMNTEAFF